This T cell receptor (beta chain) was captured in a study of blood T cell repertoires in COVID-19. Study-wide context: Specimens from acute and convalescent COVID-19 originated in the United States, Italy and Spain.

V lost 4 bases, J lost 5 bases, and 10 bases lay in between. Germline V CDR1 and CDR2: SGHDT, YYEEEE. The CDR3 is made up of 14 amino acids. Some clones are missing from TCRdb's copy, which holds only in-frame ones; the method was immunoSEQ multiplex PCR. The sample holds nearly 200,000 clones, approximately 87% seen once. Sequenced: peripheral blood. The V gene is TRBV5-6, the J gene TRBJ1-6, with a weak D call TRBD1 (6 bases). The TCR was taken from a woman in her 70s with acute or convalescent COVID-19. DNA for the CDR3: TGTGCCAGCAGCCGACGACAGGATAATTCACCCCTCCACTTT. This gives the protein CASSRRQDNSPLHF.